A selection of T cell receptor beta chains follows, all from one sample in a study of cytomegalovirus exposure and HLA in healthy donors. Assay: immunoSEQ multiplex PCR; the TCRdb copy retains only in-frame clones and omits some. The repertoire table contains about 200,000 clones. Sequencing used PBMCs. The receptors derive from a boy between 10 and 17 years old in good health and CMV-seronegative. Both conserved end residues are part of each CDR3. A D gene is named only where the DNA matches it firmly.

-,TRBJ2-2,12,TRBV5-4,CATEAGPGELFF,TGTGCCACGGAGGCGGGGCCCGGGGAGCTGTTTTTT
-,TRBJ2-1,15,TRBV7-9,CASRSTVYSYNEQFF,TGTGCCAGCAGGTCCACAGTCTACTCCTACAATGAGCAGTTCTTC
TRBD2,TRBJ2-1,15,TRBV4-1,CASSQGLAGGWEQFF,TGCGCCAGCAGCCAAGGACTAGCGGGGGGGTGGGAGCAGTTCTTC
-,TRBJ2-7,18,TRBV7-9,CASSFSWESDRSSYEQYF,TGTGCCAGCAGCTTTTCTTGGGAATCGGACAGAAGCTCCTACGAGCAGTACTTC
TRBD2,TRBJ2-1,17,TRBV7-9,CASSLVTSGVSYNEQFF,TGTGCCAGCAGCTTAGTCACTAGCGGGGTCTCCTACAATGAGCAGTTCTTC
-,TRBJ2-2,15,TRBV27,CASSLLPSNTGELFF,TGTGCCAGCAGTTTACTCCCCTCGAACACCGGGGAGCTGTTTTTT
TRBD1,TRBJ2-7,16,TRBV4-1,CASSQVGTGTLREQYF,TGCGCCAGCAGCCAAGTGGGGACAGGGACCCTGCGCGAGCAGTACTTC
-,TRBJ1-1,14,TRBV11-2,CASSRLTANTEAFF,TGTGCCAGCAGCCGATTGACAGCGAACACTGAAGCTTTCTTT
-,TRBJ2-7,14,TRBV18,CASSPLAGAYEQYF,TGTGCCAGCTCACCACTGGCAGGGGCCTACGAGCAGTACTTC
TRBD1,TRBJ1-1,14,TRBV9,CASSGGQGVTEAFF,TGTGCCAGCAGCGGGGGACAGGGGGTTACTGAAGCTTTCTTT
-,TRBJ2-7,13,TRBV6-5,CASTSAKAYEQYF,TGTGCCAGCACTAGCGCGAAGGCCTACGAGCAGTACTTC
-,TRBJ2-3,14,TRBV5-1,CASTLQQSTDTQYF,TGCGCCAGCACCTTGCAACAGAGCACAGATACGCAGTATTTT
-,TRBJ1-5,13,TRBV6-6,CASSSTVIEPQHF,TGTGCCAGCAGTTCGACAGTAATCGAACCCCAGCATTTT
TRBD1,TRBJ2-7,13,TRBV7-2,CASSRTGKYEQYF,TGTGCCAGCAGCCGGACAGGGAAGTACGAGCAGTACTTC
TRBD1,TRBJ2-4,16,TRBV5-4,CASSTLTGTNLDIQYF,TGTGCCAGCAGCACATTGACAGGGACCAATTTGGACATTCAGTACTTC
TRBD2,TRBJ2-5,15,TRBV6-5,CASSYTQRGQETQYF,TGTGCCAGCAGTTACACCCAGCGGGGACAAGAGACCCAGTACTTC
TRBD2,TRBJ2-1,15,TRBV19,CASSSLGSGGAEQFF,TGTGCCAGTAGTTCCCTAGGTAGCGGGGGAGCTGAGCAGTTCTTC